The 4 T cell receptor beta chains below come from one sample, sequenced in a study of identical twins. TCRdb reprocessed the 5' RACE reads via MiXCR and lists one record per CDR3 protein. The data show 430,000 or so distinct CDR3 sequences, 20% to 25% seen once. The same sample was also used in a study of T cells expressing NK-cell markers.

Material for sequencing was CD4+ T cells sorted from blood. The receptors derive from a woman aged 18-29 years in good health.

The table lists this clonotype with a few counts. The rearrangement links TRBV5-1 to TRBJ1-2; 8 bases fit TRBD1. The CDR3 spans 13 residues. The trim removed 5 bases at V and 6 bases at J, leaving 6 bases unmatched. Looked up from germline, CDR1 is SGHRS and CDR2 is YFSETQ. The CDR3 is CASSPTGDHGYTF. The CDR3 DNA is TGCGCCAGCAGTCCGACAGGGGATCATGGCTACACCTTC.

The table lists this clonotype with many counts. V gene TRBV12-3 or TRBV12-4 combines with J gene TRBJ2-7, with D uncertain. The CDR3 covers 13 residues. Trimming left V 3 bases short and J 2 bases short, with 8 bases between. The chain's CDR3 is CASSLASPYEQYF. The CDR3 DNA follows: TGTGCCAGCAGTTTGGCTTCCCCCTACGAGCAGTACTTC.

The sample holds a few counts of this clonotype. This chain uses TRBV10-3 with TRBJ2-5; 9 nucleotides line up with TRBD2. The length of the CDR3 is 15 residues. Per germline, CDR1 ENHRY and CDR2 SYGVKD. V trimming: 3 bases; J trimming: 5 bases; junction bases outside the gene matches: 7. CDR3 protein: CAISDRLAGYETQYF. The CDR3 nucleotides are TGTGCCATCAGTGACCGCCTAGCGGGATATGAGACCCAGTACTTC.

The V gene is TRBV10-3, the J gene TRBJ2-7; D may be TRBD1 or TRBD2 (5 bases each). Germline loops: CDR1 ENHRY, CDR2 SYGVKD. This CDR3 is 17 amino acids long. Deletions cut 3 bases from V and 6 bases from J, with 24 bases between. The DNA for the CDR3 is TGTGCCATCAGTGAAGGACCGGGCACAGGCCACCGGGGCGAGCAGTACTTC. It codes for CAISEGPGTGHRGEQYF.